The next 22 T cell receptor beta chains were all read from a single sample in a study of CD8+CD57+ T cells in acquired aplastic anemia. Both TCR beta VDJ combination and CDR3 sequence profiling were carried out. Genomic DNA was the template for this profiling. TCRdb itself ran the reads through MiXCR, one entry per CDR3 protein. The table has tens of thousands of distinct CDR3 sequences, 76% seen once. Sequencing input: sorted CD4+, CD8+, or CD8+CD57+ T cells (not recorded which) from PBMCs. These receptors all come from a human donor in good health, serving as a control.

The chain links TRBV25-1 to TRBJ2-3; D is perhaps TRBD2 (5 bases). This CDR3 comprises 16 residues. V was clipped by 6 bases and J by 1 base, with 17 bases between them. Germline V gives CDR1 MGHDK, CDR2 SYGVNS. CDR3 amino acids: CASSLSSSYGTDTQYF. The CDR3 region has the DNA TGTGCCAGCAGCTTATCCTCTAGCTACGGCACAGATACGCAGTATTTT.

V is TRBV24-1 and J is TRBJ2-1; TRBD1 aligns across 10 bases. The CDR3 contains 14 residues. Germline trimming cut 5 bases from V and 4 bases from J; bases unmatched to any gene: 1. Germline values: CDR1 KGHDR, CDR2 SFDVKD. The CDR3 DNA sequence: TGTGCCACCAGTGGGGACAGGGGTTACAATGAGCAGTTCTTC. Translated: CATSGDRGYNEQFF.

The chain employs TRBV15 and TRBJ1-4; D not resolved. Germline V gives CDR1 LNHNV, CDR2 YYDKDF (reference sequence). V lost 0 bases, J lost 4 bases, and 6 bases lay in between. The CDR3 sequence is 14 residues long. This CDR3 reads CATSRELLNEKLFF. The CDR3 DNA reads as TGTGCCACCAGCAGAGAACTGCTTAATGAAAAACTGTTTTTT.

The J gene is TRBJ2-5, the V gene TRBV5-6; 12 bases fit TRBD1. Germline V gene sequence: CDR1 SGHDT, CDR2 YYEEEE. This CDR3 is 14 amino acids long. With V trimmed by 3 bases and J by 7 bases, 4 bases remained unmatched. The CDR3 DNA sequence: TGTGCCAGCAGCTCGGGACAGGGGGCGGGGACCCAGTACTTC. Amino acids: CASSSGQGAGTQYF.

J is TRBJ2-7 and V is TRBV20-1, with unresolved D. V was clipped by 1 base and J by 2 bases, with 9 bases between them. The CDR3 is 13 residues long. Germline V gene lookup returns CDR1 DFQATT and CDR2 SNEGSKA (reference sequence). CDR3 sequence reads: CSARAQSAYEQYF. The CDR3 nucleotides read TGCAGTGCTAGAGCGCAGAGTGCCTACGAGCAGTACTTC.

The CDR3 nucleotides read TGCAGCGCGGTTCGAGGGGCGGGAGGGCTAGATACCGGGGAGCTGTTTTTT. This codes for CSAVRGAGGLDTGELFF. The chain has TRBV29-1 and TRBJ2-2; 9 positions agree with TRBD2. The CDR3 sequence is 17 residues long. V was clipped by 7 bases and J by 5 bases; unmatched bases: 17. CDR1 and CDR2 from the germline V gene are SQVTM and ANQGSEA.

The V and J genes are TRBV20-1 and TRBJ1-2, with TRBD1 as a possible D gene (5 bases). Trimming left V 3 bases short and J 4 bases short, with 15 bases between. The CDR3 extends over 14 amino acids. Germline CDR1 and CDR2: DFQATT and SNEGSKA (reference sequence). The CDR3 nucleotides read TGCAGTGCTAGCTACCAAGACAGCCTCTATGGCTACACCTTC. This gives the protein CSASYQDSLYGYTF.

The chain has TRBV20-1 and TRBJ2-6; D is unclear. Trimming cost V 3 bases and J 0 bases, with 3 bases left between them. The CDR3 is made up of 13 amino acids. CDR1 is DFQATT, CDR2 SNEGSKA, per germline (reference sequence). CDR3 in DNA: TGCAGTGCTAGTTCCTCTGGGGCCAACGTCCTGACTTTC. Translated: CSASSSGANVLTF.

In the case of this clonotype: Germline and junction disagree at one end, which may indicate a read error. This chain links TRBV12-3 or TRBV12-4 with TRBJ1-1; D might be TRBD1 (6 bases). This CDR3 is built from 14 residues. Here the CDR3 DNA reads TGTGCCAGCAGTTTAGGCGGACAGAACACTGAAGCTTTCTTC. Residues: CASSLGGQNTEAFF.

The rearrangement joins TRBV25-1 to TRBJ1-2; 8 nucleotides agree with TRBD1. Unmatched junction bases numbered 3, after V lost 2 bases and J lost 4 bases. Germline V lookup: CDR1 MGHDK, CDR2 SYGVNS. The CDR3 has 14 amino acids. CDR3 DNA: TGTGCCAGCAGTGAACCCGGGACAGGCTATGGCTACACCTTC. Its protein is CASSEPGTGYGYTF.

This clonotype was detected only a few times. The rearrangement links TRBV10-2 to TRBJ2-5, with 9 bases lining up with TRBD2. The V gene's germline CDR1 is WSHSY and CDR2 SAAADI. Germline trimming cut 2 bases from V and 4 bases from J; bases unmatched to any gene: 11. The CDR3 sequence is 17 residues long. The CDR3 DNA sequence: TGCGCCAGCAGTGAGACTTTAGGCGGGGGGGGCCGAGAGACCCAGTACTTC. Translated: CASSETLGGGGRETQYF.

The CDR3 sequence is CATRTMNTEAFF. Here the CDR3 DNA reads TGTGCCACCAGAACCATGAACACTGAAGCTTTCTTT. The chain employs TRBV15 and TRBJ1-1; D call uncertain. Trimming removed 6 bases from V and 0 bases from J, with 5 bases in between. This CDR3 region has 12 residues. The germline gives CDR1 LNHNV, CDR2 YYDKDF (reference sequence).

This clonotype occurred a few times. V gene TRBV5-5 combines with J gene TRBJ1-2, with 7 bases matching TRBD1. Trimming removed 4 bases from V and 0 bases from J; junction bases left unmatched: 6. The CDR3 loop spans 15 amino acids. Per germline, CDR1 SGHKS and CDR2 YYEKEE (reference sequence). The CDR3, as DNA: TGTGCCAGCAGCAGTTCGACAGGGCCTAACTATGGCTACACCTTC. Encoded protein: CASSSSTGPNYGYTF.

This clonotype was counted a single time. CDR3 amino acids: CSVLRDRGYGYTF. The CDR3 DNA is TGCAGCGTTCTCCGGGACCGGGGCTATGGCTACACCTTC. This chain links TRBV29-1 with TRBJ1-2, with a weak D call TRBD1 (5 bases). This CDR3 comprises 13 residues. Germline V CDR1 and CDR2: SQVTM, ANQGSEA. V lost 5 bases and J 4 bases, leaving 14 bases between the germline ends.

V and J are TRBV10-3 and TRBJ1-1, with D possibly matching TRBD1 (6 bases). Germline values: CDR1 ENHRY, CDR2 SYGVKD. Trimming shortened V by 6 bases and J by 1 base, and 15 bases separated the two germline ends. The length of the CDR3 is 15 residues. CDR3 nucleotide sequence: TGTGCCATCAGCGCCCTTGGAGGGGGGAACACTGAAGCTTTCTTT. Amino acid sequence: CAISALGGGNTEAFF.

This clonotype was detected only once. The junction differs from germline at one of its ends, possibly a read error. The V call is TRBV5-1, the J call TRBJ2-3, with 7 bases identical to TRBD2. In germline, CDR1 is SGHRS, CDR2 YFSETQ. The CDR3 covers 15 residues. The CDR3 DNA follows: TGCGCCAGCAGCCCTAGCGGTCCTAGCACAGATACGCAGTATTTC. Protein sequence: CASSPSGPSTDTQYF.

The chain has TRBV2 and TRBJ2-7; 7 bases map to TRBD1. Germline V gives CDR1 SNHLY, CDR2 FYNNEI. This CDR3 spans 14 amino acids. The V and J ends lost 11 bases and 1 base, in that order; junction bases with no gene match: 11. The CDR3 DNA sequence: TGTGCCGTTGAAAGGGGGCGCGGTTCCTACGAGCAGTACTTC. It codes for CAVERGRGSYEQYF. The full variable domain, its missing parts supplied by reference TRBV2 and TRBJ2-7, is EPEVTQTPSHQVTQMGQEVILRCVPISNHLYFYWYRQILGQKVEFLVSFYNNEISEKSEIFDDQFSVERPDGSNFTLKIRSTKLEDSAMYFCAVERGRGSYEQYFGPGTRLTVT.

This chain connects TRBV24-1 to TRBJ2-7; 8 bases agree with TRBD1. V gave up 2 bases and J gave up 8 bases; unmatched junction bases: 7. CDR1 and CDR2 (germline): KGHDR, SFDVKD. The length of the CDR3 is 14 residues. The CDR3 protein is CATSDWRQGSKQYF. The DNA of the CDR3 is TGTGCCACCAGTGATTGGAGACAGGGGTCTAAGCAGTACTTC.

The chain has TRBV24-1 and TRBJ2-6; the match to TRBD1 covers 7 bases. This CDR3 is built from 16 residues. The V gene's germline CDR1 is KGHDR and CDR2 SFDVKD. The junction had 4 bases not matched to a gene; V was cut back by 4 bases and J by 2 bases. This chain's CDR3 is CATSDRDRAGANVLTF. The CDR3 DNA sequence: TGTGCCACCAGTGACCGCGACAGGGCTGGGGCCAACGTCCTGACTTTC.

The rearrangement links TRBV29-1 to TRBJ2-7, with no clear D. The CDR3 has 13 residues. Germline assignment: CDR1 SQVTM and CDR2 ANQGSEA. V was trimmed by 3 bases and J by 0 bases, leaving 9 bases between them. CDR3 in amino acids: CSVEDQDSYEQYF. The CDR3 DNA reads TGCAGCGTTGAGGATCAAGACTCCTACGAGCAGTACTTC.

The J gene is TRBJ2-7, the V gene TRBV5-1; D call uncertain. This CDR3 is 13 amino acids long. V lost 4 bases and J lost 3, with 11 bases in between. CDR1 SGHRS and CDR2 YFSETQ come from the germline V gene. CDR3 sequence (DNA): TGCGCCAGCAGCCCGGATGCAGGCTACGAGCAGTACGTC. Translating it yields CASSPDAGYEQYV.

The J gene is TRBJ2-7, the V gene TRBV11-1, with 7 nucleotides matching TRBD2. V lost 0 bases and J lost 1; bases outside the gene matches: 9. The CDR3 loop spans 17 amino acids. Germline V gives CDR1 SGHAT, CDR2 FQDESV (reference sequence). This CDR3 reads CASSLAGLDSGSYEQYF. The CDR3, as DNA: TGTGCCAGCAGCTTAGCGGGCCTCGATAGCGGGTCCTACGAGCAGTACTTC.